The text below deals with one T cell receptor (beta chain). Its antigen remains unidentified. Base qualities are missing; no much larger clone stands one base away. The V and J ends are trimmed by 5 bases and 5 bases, leaving 11 bases between them. The CDR3 goes from the cysteine to the phenylalanine over 13 residues. Left in the record is the CDR3 DNA by itself, 39 bases read in frame from the first base. For CDR1 and CDR2, the germline V gene lists SGHRS and YFSETQ. The data belong to a study of cytomegalovirus exposure and HLA in healthy donors (dated by TCRdb to about 2017). Concerning the study at large: According to an earlier analysis of 550 to 750 of the donors, about 180 million T cells yielded 120 million or so unique TCR beta sequences and 276 Gb of sequence data. About 280 gigabases of sequencing data and around 90 million unique TCR sequences made up an early release that covered several hundred HLA-typed donors. The genetic ancestry cluster associated with self-reported Caucasian donors included around 76% of the 350 to 500 genotyped donors. The aim of the study was to test whether cataloging public T cell receptors could identify signatures of past pathogen exposure. Using immunosequencing, the study profiled T cell repertoires from some 670 subjects and related those repertoires to cytomegalovirus serostatus. In addition to the first cohort of around 670 subjects, a separate validation cohort of under 150 different subjects was used. To predict cytomegalovirus infection status, the study combined high-throughput TCR immunosequencing, statistical association of individual TCRs with disease status, and machine learning. In a later analysis, previously published TCR beta repertoires from some 640 donors were re-analyzed and high-resolution HLA genotyping was added so that TCR occurrence patterns could be studied. Rather than drawing on any new phenotypic data, the later analysis identified candidate immune exposures from TCR beta sequences and the way those sequences occurred across donors. An earlier analysis of 587 of the donors used high-throughput TCR beta sequencing to judge whether each TCR beta V gene segment behaved as functional or pseudogenic. Donor age, sex, ethnicity and CMV serostatus were compiled alongside the repertoire data. A later genetic analysis used genome-wide SNP genotypes for about three fifths of the 666 donors, treating that subset as a discovery cohort. Every repertoire in the discovery cohort had been generated on one and the same sequencing platform. HLA typing included class I and class II loci at four-digit resolution. Typing coverage varied by locus: roughly 629-640 donors for A, B, C, DRB1 and DQB1; 522 for DQA1; approximately 570 for DPA1; roughly 470 for DPB1. Four or five DR-DQ haplotypes were handled as single units for association and clustering because linkage in the cohort was strong. On average, around 200,000 unique TCR beta nucleotide sequences were sequenced per donor among 398 genotyped donors of the cohort, with 15% to 20% of those sequences being non-productive.

Library prep was done by the immunoSEQ multiplex PCR assay. A mixture of 60 forward primers for TCR Vbeta segments and 13 reverse primers for TCR Jbeta segments was used in the multiplex PCR. A multiplex PCR assay on genomic DNA amplified the CDR3 region of rearranged TCR beta genes. On the Illumina HiSeq System, the amplified TCR beta libraries were sequenced as 87-base-pair reads. Regarding the original processing steps: Across the 700 or so repertoires, a later analysis counted 75 million to 90 million unique TCR beta chains, approximately 10 million of which were shared by at least two donors. To remove PCR and sequencing errors, raw reads were error-corrected and collapsed into unique sequences using a nearest-neighbor algorithm that merged closely related sequences. V, D and J gene segments were assigned by aligning CDR3 sequences to IMGT reference sequences. For a sequence to be retained, a match of at least six nucleotides to both a V gene segment and a J gene segment was required. Rearrangements were classified as productive when the CDR3 lacked stop codons and remained in frame with V and J, and all other rearrangements were classified as non-productive. Following IMGT convention, CDR3 was defined as the stretch from the second conserved V-encoded cysteine up to the conserved J-encoded phenylalanine. The earlier analysis of some 600 of the donors excluded sequences that lacked an unambiguous match to a single V gene segment. In an earlier analysis of some 590 of the donors, a V segment was called functional when productive rearrangements were above 56.7%, and segregating when the standard deviation between donors exceeded 5%. A statistical classification framework was developed to diagnose cytomegalovirus status using the catalog of TCR beta chain sequences. In a later analysis, TCR nucleotide sequences were compared against IMGT/GENE-DB human TR gene sequences so that V and J genes could be assigned. A later analysis assigned CDR3 sequences and most-parsimonious VDJ recombination scenarios with the TCRdist pipeline. In a later analysis, each TCR beta chain was defined by its CDR3 amino acid sequence together with its V-gene family, and reads without a unique V-gene family were excluded. As a way to deal with suspected cross-contamination and a sequencing artifact, a later analysis dropped roughly 600 nucleotide sequences that were highly shared and had low generation probability. A later analysis calculated a clonal expansion index for each public chain from normalized within-repertoire ranks of inferred template counts. In a later analysis, generation probabilities were computed with a VDJ recombination model fitted to out-of-frame rearrangements, and the resulting probabilities were checked against IGoR. A later analysis scored TCR-TCR, TCR-HLA and TCR-CMV co-occurrence with hypergeometric tests, applying a repertoire-size bias correction to TCR pairs. False discovery rates were estimated in a later analysis by permuting HLA or CMV assignments 20 times. In a later analysis, co-occurring TCRs were grouped using DBSCAN, and TCRdist sequence similarity was added for clustering within HLA-allele-positive subsets. Co-occurrence clustering excluded repertoires with fewer than 30,000 or more than 120,000 public chains, plus five with anomalous nucleotide sharing. TCRdb's version of the immuneACCESS table is confined to in-frame rearrangements and falls short of the full clone set. An unresolved V gene accounts for under half of the shortfall where checked; the remainder is of unknown origin. Clonal size and the V and J genes are those of that table, whereas D and trimming came from the DNA. This sample comprises approximately 130,000 clones, 75% to 85% of them detected only once. The ten largest clonotypes hold approximately 1.1% of the sample.

The cohort comprised 710 or so healthy bone marrow donors. Cohort members were all nominally healthy when sampled, although unrecorded immune exposures were likely present. The donor tested CMV seronegative, placing the donor among the approximately 400 seronegative members of the cohort. Each donor provided a peripheral blood sample, and peripheral blood mononuclear cells were used for TCR beta sequencing. The Qiagen DNeasy Blood Extraction Kit was used to extract genomic DNA from the blood cell samples. What the research found in general, with its limitations: Correlated functional status among segregating V segments might be attributable to linkage disequilibrium, but an unknown experimental factor could not be ruled out. The study gave a list of more than 150 TCR beta chains associated with cytomegalovirus. In a later analysis, 16,951 TCR beta sequences were associated with specific HLA alleles at a false discovery rate of 0.05. Over 15 rarely observed V segments, including chromosome 9 orphons, were excluded from the earlier analysis of approximately 500 of the donors because counts were too low. A cluster of highly shared sequence variants was judged likely to represent a technical artifact of the sequencing pipeline. A few of the identified cytomegalovirus-associated TCR beta chains were confirmed in vitro to be specific for cytomegalovirus antigens. Presence/absence analyses assumed roughly uniform sequencing depth across donors, an assumption that may not hold. The classifier was reported to diagnose cytomegalovirus status with high specificity and sensitivity in both the original and validation cohorts. According to a later analysis, TCR association rates differed among HLA loci, with DRB1 alleles showing the most associated TCRs and HLA-C alleles showing the fewest. A further reported finding was that TCR beta sequences accurately predicted the HLA-A and HLA-B alleles for most subjects in the first cohort. While some public TCRs were present in many individuals, most TCR sequences turned up only very rarely across donors. In a later analysis, most CMV-associated TCR beta chains were found to appear HLA-restricted, with HLA associations seemingly driven largely by CMV exposure. According to a later genetic analysis, donors in an Asian-associated ancestry cluster had fewer N-insertions in productive TCRs than the roughly 700-donor mean. V-gene and J-gene trimming of TCR beta chains was associated with a missense DCLRE1C variant in a later genetic analysis, and the association was replicated in an independent cohort. It was suggested by the authors that the approach could potentially be generalized to other disease states and immunological phenotypes. Immune exposure information for the cohort was limited to CMV serostatus. In a later analysis, HLA-associated TCR beta chains showed more clonal expansion and lower generation probabilities than non-associated chains that were equally common. Some IMGT-functional V segments, including TRBV6-2 and TRBV6-3, could not be distinguished by the 87-base-pair reads and were therefore excluded. This cohort had only TCR beta chains sequenced, and the lack of alpha or paired-chain data limited which features could be detected. When HLA alleles, especially DR and DQ, strongly co-occurred, attributing TCR associations to individual alleles was difficult. An earlier analysis of approximately 540 of the donors showed that most TCR beta V segments appeared in productive rearrangements either about 90% or about 30% of the time, which broadly matched IMGT annotations. According to a later analysis, parvovirus B19, influenza, CMV and Epstein-Barr virus appeared linked to several top co-occurrence clusters. Because HLA typing was missing for some donors at each locus, association tests included only the typed subset.

The source of this sequence is a male donor in good health and CMV-seronegative. The sequencing sample was made of PBMCs. The V and J genes are TRBV5-1 and TRBJ1-5; too little of a D gene remains to name it. The CDR3 region has the sequence CASSSTSDQPQHF. The DNA sequence is as follows: TGCGCCAGCAGTTCTACTTCGGATCAGCCCCAGCATTTT. Supplemented by the reference TRBV5-1 and TRBJ1-5 proteins around the CDR3, the complete variable domain is KAGVTQTPRYLIKTRGQQVTLSCSPISGHRSVSWYQQTPGQGLQFLFEYFSETQRNKGNFPGRFSGRQFSNSRSEMNVSTLELGDSALYLCASSSTSDQPQHFGDGTRLSIL.